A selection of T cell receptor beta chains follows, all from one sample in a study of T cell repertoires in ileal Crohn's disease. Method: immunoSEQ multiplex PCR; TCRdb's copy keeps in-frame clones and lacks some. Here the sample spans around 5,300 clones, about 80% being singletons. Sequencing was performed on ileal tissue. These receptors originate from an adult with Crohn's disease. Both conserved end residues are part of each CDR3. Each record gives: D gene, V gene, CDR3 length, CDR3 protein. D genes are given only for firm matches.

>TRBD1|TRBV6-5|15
CASSYAGRGRGGYTF
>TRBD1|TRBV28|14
CASSLRGLSTEAFF
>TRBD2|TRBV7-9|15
CASRAGTSGRRKQYF
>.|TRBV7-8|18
CASSPMAETGPRGTEAFF
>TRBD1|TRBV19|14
CASSRDTGATEAFF
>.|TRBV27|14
CASSWHGVNTEAFF
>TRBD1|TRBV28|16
CASSFGTGSGANVLTF
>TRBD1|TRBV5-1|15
CASSSPTGVNTEAFF
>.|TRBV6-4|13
CASSEGGSGEAFF
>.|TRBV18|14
CASSPAGAQYEQYF
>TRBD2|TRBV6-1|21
CASSEALIARETSGGANEQFF
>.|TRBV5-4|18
CASSFLGGGDSGANVLTF
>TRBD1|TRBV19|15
CASSVTGGPDTEAFF
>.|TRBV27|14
CASSLSWALGELFF
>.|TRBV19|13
CASSTGLADTQYF
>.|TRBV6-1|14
CATLRTDYNSPLHF
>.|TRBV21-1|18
CASSKDSHGGQGDQPQHF
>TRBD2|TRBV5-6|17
CASSLPGLAGGQETQYF
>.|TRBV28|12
CASTWGDYGYTF
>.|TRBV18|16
CASSPSANAGYNEQFF
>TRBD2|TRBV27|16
CASSFPSGRHTGELFF
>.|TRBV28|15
CASSLMLQGPYGYTF
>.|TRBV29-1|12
CSVEDLPETQYF
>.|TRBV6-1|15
CASSEEGASNSPLHF
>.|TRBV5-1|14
CASSLNGGALGYTF
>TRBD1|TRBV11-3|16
CASSLAFGTGLNEQFF
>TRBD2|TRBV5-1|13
CASSPGTTNEQFF
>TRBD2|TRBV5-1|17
CASSFTGTSVVTDTQYF
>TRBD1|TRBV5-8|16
CASSRSRQGGTDTQYF
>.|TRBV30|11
CAWEGGTEAFF
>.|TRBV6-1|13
CASSGTGFTEAFF
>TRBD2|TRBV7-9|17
CASSPRRLAGAYNEQFF
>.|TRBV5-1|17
CASSLAIQAGAGEKLFF
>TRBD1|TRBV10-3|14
CAISTGGASEKLFF
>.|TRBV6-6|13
CASSYISGTEAFF
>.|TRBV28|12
CAIGTSWEKLFF
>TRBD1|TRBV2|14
CASSGQGPNQPQHF
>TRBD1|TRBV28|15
CASRATGGGGNEQFF
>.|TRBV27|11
CASRLGGEQFF
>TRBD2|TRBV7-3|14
CASSSSGGIDTQYF
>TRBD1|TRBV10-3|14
CAISVGQGANEAFF
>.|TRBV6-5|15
CASSYTSEEGGGYTF
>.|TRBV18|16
CASSPLGGTSTDTQYF
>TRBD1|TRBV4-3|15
CASSQQPGGTGELFF
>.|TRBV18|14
CASSPGRGLDGYTF
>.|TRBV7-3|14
CASSSGPLRDTQYF
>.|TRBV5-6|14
CASSDRLNNSPLHF
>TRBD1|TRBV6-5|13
CASRTGSPYEQYF
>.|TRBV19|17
CASTSLQGAKAGNGYTF
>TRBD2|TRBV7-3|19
CASSLTAGGFVSPTDTQYF
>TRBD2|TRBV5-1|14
CASSGGLAGDEQFF
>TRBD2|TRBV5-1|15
CASSLESSGEETQYF
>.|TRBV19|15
CASSTSVGRMYEQYF
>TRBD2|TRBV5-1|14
CASSPTGLKGEQYF
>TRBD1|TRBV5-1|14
CASSLEGQVETQYF
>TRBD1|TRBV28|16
CASRTDSDRGVYGYTF
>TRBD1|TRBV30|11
CAWGTGAAAFF
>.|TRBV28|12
CASSLSQNEQFF
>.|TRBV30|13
CAWSRGFDQPQHF